Sequencing of this T cell receptor (beta chain) was carried out in a study of CD8+ T cells in alopecia areata. The sample's treatment: oral pan-JAK inhibitor, 5-10 mg twice daily. Obtained from alopecia areata patients were lesional scalp punch biopsies along with peripheral blood. Concerning this clone: Antigen: not known.

Extraction of RNA preceded its reverse transcription into cDNA, which served as the sequencing template. Sequencing used immunoSEQ multiplex PCR; TCRdb keeps in-frame clones, though not all of them. The sample consists of tens of thousands of clones, about two thirds of them appearing once. Study results and caveats: Persistence in scalp and blood during tofacitinib was observed for many expanded lesional clones. Links between baseline CD8+ expansion and response need larger treated cohorts. The study found higher clonality in lesional than normal scalp, especially in alopecia totalis/universalis.

This receptor was taken from a human donor with alopecia areata. Sequencing was performed on CD8+ T cells sorted from blood, taken at approximately week 42, from a patient treated with tofacitinib.

The CDR3 DNA follows: TGTGCCAGCAGCCTAGGACGGACAGCCACCTACGAGCAGTACTTC. This codes for CASSLGRTATYEQYF. This rearrangement joins TRBV7-2 to TRBJ2-7; D may be TRBD1 (6 bases). This CDR3 contains 15 residues. The ends were cut back, 5 bases at V and 2 bases at J, with 16 bases in the middle. Germline CDR1 SGHTA, CDR2 FQGNSA.